This record looks at one T cell receptor (beta chain) sequence and its context. The data belong to a study of blood T cell repertoires in COVID-19. Study overall: Specimens from acute and convalescent COVID-19 originated in the United States, Italy and Spain. In each case, the material was cDNA or gDNA derived from T cells, B-cell-depleted T cells, or PBMCs.

The repertoire was sequenced with immunoSEQ multiplex PCR; TCRdb's copy has only in-frame clones and lacks some. The data hold about 200,000 clones, with 70% to 90% observed a single time. Germline V gives CDR1 LNHDA, CDR2 SQIVND (reference sequence). V was clipped by 6 bases and J by 1 base; unmatched bases: 8. The CDR3 length is 17 residues. The chain recombines TRBV19 with TRBJ2-1, with TRBD2 identical over 11 bases. Sequencing was done on a sample of peripheral blood. This receptor was taken from a man in his forties with active or convalescent COVID-19. The CDR3 spells CASRTGTSGPSYNEQFF. The CDR3 nucleotides read TGTGCCAGTAGAACCGGGACTAGCGGCCCTTCCTACAATGAGCAGTTCTTC.